The source of this T cell receptor beta chain is a study of blood T cell repertoires in COVID-19. Study background: Researchers got acute and convalescent COVID-19 samples from the United States, Italy and Spain. The cDNA or gDNA used as material had been derived from T cells, B-cell-depleted T cells, or PBMCs.

V was clipped by 2 bases and J by 5 bases, with 9 bases between them. The germline V gene encodes CDR1 MNHEY and CDR2 SVGEGT. This CDR3 comprises 13 residues. Original data processing: Reference gene primers were amplified, and this amplification served to estimate nucleated cell counts. Generated by immunoSEQ multiplex PCR, the TCRdb table keeps only in-frame clones and is missing some. That table supplies the V and J calls and clone size; D and trimming were determined from the DNA. This table holds 110,000 to 150,000 clones, 80% to 90% found once. The chain has TRBV6-2 or TRBV6-3 and TRBJ2-5; no reliable D call. The source is a woman between 55 and 75 years old with active COVID-19. Sample: peripheral blood. The CDR3 here is CASSYVHGETQYF. In DNA form, the CDR3 reads TGTGCCAGCAGTTACGTTCACGGGGAGACCCAGTACTTC.